This T cell receptor beta chain appears in the sequencing data of a study of blood T cell repertoires in COVID-19. As for the study in general: Spain, Italy and the United States supplied samples that represented acute and convalescent COVID-19. The analysed material was cDNA or gDNA that came from T cells, B-cell-depleted T cells, or PBMCs.

Recovered status applied to Cohort 3 donors who had two consecutive negative PCRs. It also applied to those with clearance or with symptom resolution. This CDR3 spans 14 amino acids. Trimming removed 6 bases from V and 0 bases from J; junction bases left unmatched: 3. From germline, CDR1 is SGHRS and CDR2 YFSETQ. This clone was observed a single time. As originally analysed: Nucleated cell number was recorded as an estimate derived from reference gene primer amplification. Assay: immunoSEQ multiplex PCR; the TCRdb copy retains only in-frame clones and omits some. The DNA was the basis for D and trimming; V, J and clone size are from that table. The sample consists of some 250,000 clones, 70% to 85% of them appearing once.

The chain links TRBV5-1 to TRBJ1-1; 9 nucleotides line up with TRBD1. Specimen: PBMCs or T cells enriched from blood (not recorded which). The origin of this receptor is a man aged 40-55 years who had recovered from COVID-19. This CDR3 reads CASKGQGLNTEAFF. DNA for the CDR3: TGCGCCAGCAAGGGACAGGGACTGAACACTGAAGCTTTCTTT.